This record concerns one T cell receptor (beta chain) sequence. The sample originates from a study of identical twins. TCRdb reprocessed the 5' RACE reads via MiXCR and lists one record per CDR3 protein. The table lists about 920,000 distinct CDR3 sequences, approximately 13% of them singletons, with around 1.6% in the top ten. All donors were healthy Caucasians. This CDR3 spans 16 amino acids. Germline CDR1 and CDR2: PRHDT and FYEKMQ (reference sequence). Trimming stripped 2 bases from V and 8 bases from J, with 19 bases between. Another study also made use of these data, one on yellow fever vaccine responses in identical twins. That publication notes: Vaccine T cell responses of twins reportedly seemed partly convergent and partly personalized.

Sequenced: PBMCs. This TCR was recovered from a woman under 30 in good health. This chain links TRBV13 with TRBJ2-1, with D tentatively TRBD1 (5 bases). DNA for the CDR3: TGTGCCAGCAGCTTACGTTCGGCAGGGTGGTTGGATGAGCAGTTCTTC. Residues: CASSLRSAGWLDEQFF.